A single sample is the source of the 18 T cell receptor beta chains below, sequenced in a study of T cell responses to AZD1222 COVID-19 vaccine. The method was immunoSEQ multiplex PCR; TCRdb's version includes in-frame clones alone and lacks a portion of them. The sample lists approximately 120,000 clones; roughly nine tenths were seen once. Sequenced here: peripheral blood, sampled on day 0 of AZD1222 vaccination. The receptor set was obtained from an adult in good health.

The chain is built from TRBV2 and TRBJ1-1, with 8 bases fitting TRBD1. Germline CDR1 is SNHLY and CDR2 is FYNNEI. This CDR3 is 17 amino acids long. V gave up 7 bases and J gave up 2 bases; unmatched junction bases: 15. As DNA, the CDR3 is TGTGCCAGCACCCCCGGGACAGGTGGCGGATCCAACACTGAAGCTTTCTTT. It specifies CASTPGTGGGSNTEAFF. Full variable domain (outside the CDR3, taken from reference TRBV2 and TRBJ1-1): EPEVTQTPSHQVTQMGQEVILRCVPISNHLYFYWYRQILGQKVEFLVSFYNNEISEKSEIFDDQFSVERPDGSNFTLKIRSTKLEDSAMYFCASTPGTGGGSNTEAFFGQGTRLTVV.

This clone showed up just once. The chain joins TRBV7-9 to TRBJ2-1, with D tentatively TRBD1 (6 bases). This CDR3 contains 14 residues. Germline V gives CDR1 SEHNR, CDR2 FQNEAQ (reference sequence). V shed 5 bases and J shed 6 bases, with 14 bases lying between them. The CDR3 region has the DNA TGTGCCAGCAGCCCCCCCGGGACACCCAATGAGCAGTTCTTC. It codes for CASSPPGTPNEQFF.

This clone occurred once. The chain combines TRBV4-3 with TRBJ1-1; a possible D gene is TRBD1 (5 bases). The CDR3 totals 17 residues. Trimming took off 0 bases at V and 4 bases at J, with 18 bases between the two ends. The germline V gene has CDR1 LGHNA and CDR2 YSLEER. For the CDR3, the DNA is TGCGCCAGCAGCCAAGATTGGCAGGGCCCGGTGAGCACTGAAGCTTTCTTT. This gives the protein CASSQDWQGPVSTEAFF.

V is TRBV5-1 and J is TRBJ2-2; D gene unclear. V was shortened by 4 bases and J by 7 bases, with 17 bases between the two germline ends. Germline V gene sequence: CDR1 SGHRS, CDR2 YFSETQ. The CDR3 has 15 amino acids. This CDR3 reads CASSRIELTGGELFF. For the CDR3, the DNA is TGCGCCAGCAGCCGCATAGAACTGACTGGCGGGGAGCTGTTTTTT.

This clone occurred once. This sequence joins TRBV28 and TRBJ2-2; D gene uncertain. Per the germline V gene, CDR1 is MDHEN and CDR2 is SYDVKM. The germline V and J ends were trimmed by 1 base and 6 bases, with 3 bases remaining between them. This CDR3 has 12 amino acids. For the CDR3, the DNA is TGTGCCAGCAGTTTATCGGCCGGGGAGCTGTTTTTT. It yields the protein CASSLSAGELFF.

The rearrangement links TRBV28 to TRBJ1-6; a possible D gene is TRBD1 (5 bases). Trimming stripped 3 bases from V and 7 bases from J, with 13 bases between. CDR1 is MDHEN and CDR2 is SYDVKM in the germline V gene. The length of the CDR3 is 15 residues. CDR3 amino acids: CASSFSQGMNSPLHF. CDR3 bases: TGTGCCAGCAGTTTTTCCCAGGGTATGAATTCACCCCTCCACTTT.

This clone was observed a few times. The V gene is TRBV7-3, the J gene TRBJ1-1; D is possibly TRBD1 (6 bases). With 5 bases removed from V and 3 bases from J, the gap between germline ends came to 10 bases. The germline CDR1 and CDR2 sequences are SGHTA and FQGTGA. This CDR3 comprises 13 residues. Here the CDR3 DNA reads TGTGCCAGCAGCGCTAACAGGGACACTGAAGCTTTCTTT. Translating gives CASSANRDTEAFF. Complete variable domain (other parts from reference TRBV7-3 and TRBJ1-1): GAGVSQTPSNKVTEKGKYVELRCDPISGHTALYWYRQSLGQGPEFLIYFQGTGAADDSGLPNDRFFAVRPEGSVSTLKIQRTERGDSAVYLCASSANRDTEAFFGQGTRLTVV.

This clone showed up just once. The gene calls are TRBV5-1 and TRBJ2-5; 7 positions match TRBD2. Germline V gene lookup returns CDR1 SGHRS and CDR2 YFSETQ. With V trimmed by 1 base and J by 1 base, 10 bases remained unmatched. The CDR3 runs 17 residues. CDR3 bases: TGCGCCAGCAGCTTGAATGGGGGGGGACCTCGCCAAGAGACCCAGTACTTC. It translates to CASSLNGGGPRQETQYF. The complete variable domain, with remaining parts taken from reference TRBV5-1 and TRBJ2-5, reads KAGVTQTPRYLIKTRGQQVTLSCSPISGHRSVSWYQQTPGQGLQFLFEYFSETQRNKGNFPGRFSGRQFSNSRSEMNVSTLELGDSALYLCASSLNGGGPRQETQYFGPGTRLLVL.

This clone has just one count. The J gene is TRBJ2-1, the V gene TRBV24-1; D call uncertain. CDR3 size: 13 residues. V shed 2 bases and J shed 10 bases, with 11 bases lying between them. Looked up from germline, CDR1 is KGHDR and CDR2 is SFDVKD. The CDR3 reads CATSDYPNQEQFF. The CDR3, as DNA: TGTGCCACCAGTGATTATCCCAACCAGGAGCAGTTCTTC.

This chain links TRBV27 with TRBJ1-1, with a possible D match to TRBD1 (6 bases). Trimming took 4 bases from V and 0 from J, leaving 12 bases between them. Germline loops: CDR1 MNHEY, CDR2 SMNVEV (reference sequence). The CDR3 contains 15 residues. CDR3 DNA: TGTGCCAGCAGTTCCTGGGGGCCCTTGAACACTGAAGCTTTCTTT. Its translation: CASSSWGPLNTEAFF.

The chain employs TRBV11-2 and TRBJ2-7; 7 nucleotides match TRBD1. Trimming cost V 3 bases and J 4 bases; bases outside gene matches: 3. CDR1 SGHAT and CDR2 FQNNGV come from the germline V gene. The CDR3 loop spans 13 amino acids. CDR3 region: CASSLNRGYEQYF. CDR3 DNA sequence: TGTGCCAGCAGCTTGAACAGGGGTTACGAGCAGTACTTC.

The gene calls are TRBV24-1 and TRBJ2-7, with D perhaps TRBD1 (6 bases). The CDR3 loop spans 14 amino acids. Trimming took 5 bases from V and 1 from J, leaving 11 bases between them. From germline, CDR1 is KGHDR and CDR2 SFDVKD. The CDR3 protein is CATSASTGSYEQYF. The CDR3 coding sequence is TGTGCCACCAGTGCCTCCACAGGGTCCTACGAGCAGTACTTC.

The V call is TRBV3-1 (or the pseudogene TRBV3-2), the J call TRBJ2-3, with 11 bases fitting TRBD2. Germline V gives CDR1 LGHDT, CDR2 YNNKEL (reference sequence). The CDR3 is 15 residues long. The trim removed 4 bases at V and 5 bases at J, leaving 5 bases unmatched. The CDR3 DNA reads as TGTGCCAGCAGCCTGGGGACTAGCGGAAGAGATACGCAGTATTTT. It encodes CASSLGTSGRDTQYF.

This chain uses TRBV6-5 with TRBJ2-7; either TRBD1 or TRBD2 may fit D (6 bases each). The CDR3 runs to 16 residues. The germline V gene has CDR1 MNHEY and CDR2 SVGAGI. V was trimmed by 0 bases and J by 4 bases, leaving 16 bases between them. As DNA, the CDR3 is TGTGCCAGCAGTTACTCGATGGGGGGCGCGAGTTACGAGCAGTACTTC. It specifies CASSYSMGGASYEQYF.

The V call is TRBV11-2, the J call TRBJ2-7; tentative D call: TRBD1 (6 bases). Looked up from germline, CDR1 is SGHAT and CDR2 is FQNNGV. This CDR3 spans 14 amino acids. Trimming removed 2 bases from V and 2 bases from J, with 10 bases in between. The CDR3 sequence: CASSLTQGPYEQYF. CDR3 DNA: TGTGCCAGCAGCTTAACCCAGGGGCCCTACGAGCAGTACTTC.

This clone has more than one count but fewer than ten. CDR3 nucleotides: TGTGCCAGCAGCTTAAAACGGGAGCAGTACTTC. This codes for CASSLKREQYF. The rearrangement joins TRBV11-1 to TRBJ2-7; no reliable D call. The germline gives CDR1 SGHAT, CDR2 FQDESV (reference sequence). The V gene lost 2 bases and the J gene lost 7 bases, with 6 bases spanning the gap. The CDR3 covers 11 residues.

This sequence joins TRBV6-4 and TRBJ2-1; a possible D gene is TRBD2 (5 bases). The CDR3 is 15 residues long. The germline V gene has CDR1 MRHNA and CDR2 SNTAGT. Trimming removed 8 bases at V and 2 bases at J, with 16 bases between. The CDR3 reads CASAPDGGTYNEQFF. CDR3 DNA: TGTGCCAGCGCCCCGGACGGAGGAACCTACAATGAGCAGTTCTTC.

This chain connects TRBV10-3 to TRBJ1-2; D is uncertain. The V end lost 10 bases, the J end lost 0 bases, and 15 bases lay between the germline ends. CDR1 and CDR2 from the germline V gene are ENHRY and SYGVKD. This CDR3 is 14 amino acids long. CDR3 nucleotides: TGTGCCACCCAAGGCAGCACATCTAACTATGGCTACACCTTC. Translated, it gives CATQGSTSNYGYTF.